This T cell receptor (beta chain) was captured by sequencing in a study of blood T cell repertoires in COVID-19. About the study: Researchers got acute and convalescent COVID-19 samples from the United States, Italy and Spain. The analysed material was cDNA or gDNA that came from T cells, B-cell-depleted T cells, or PBMCs.

This CDR3 has 12 residues. V lost 5 bases and J 9 bases, leaving 11 bases between the germline ends. Looked up from germline, CDR1 is SEHNR and CDR2 is FQNEAQ (reference sequence). In the original processing: Reference gene primer amplification gave nucleated cell count estimates. Using immunoSEQ multiplex PCR, the repertoire was profiled, and TCRdb retains in-frame clones only, with some absent. The DNA gave D and trimming, while V, J and clone size come from that table. The table has 150,000 to 170,000 clones, about 80% seen once. The sample consisted of peripheral blood. The rearrangement joins TRBV7-9 to TRBJ2-1; no clear D. The TCR sequence derives from a woman aged 55-69 years with acute or convalescent COVID-19. The CDR3 loop reads CASSQKWSEQFF. The CDR3 DNA reads as TGTGCCAGCAGCCAAAAGTGGAGTGAGCAGTTCTTC.